This T cell receptor (beta chain) is from a study of blood T cell repertoires in COVID-19. Study-wide context: Samples came from the United States, Italy and Spain, spanning acute and convalescent COVID-19. From T cells, B-cell-depleted T cells, or PBMCs came the material, which was cDNA or gDNA.

This clone was counted a single time. This CDR3 region has 12 residues. The germline gives CDR1 SEHNR, CDR2 FQNEAQ (reference sequence). Trimming pared 1 base from V and 8 bases from J, leaving 8 bases between. Sequencing used immunoSEQ multiplex PCR; TCRdb keeps in-frame clones, though not all of them. The table has around 50,000 clones, over 65% seen once. Sequenced: peripheral blood. The clonotype comes from a human donor in a cohort sampled during active COVID-19. This chain links TRBV7-9 with TRBJ1-1; unclear D gene. The CDR3 sequence: CASSLVAVEAFF. The CDR3 bases are TGTGCCAGCAGCTTAGTTGCAGTGGAAGCTTTCTTT.